Shown below are 27 T cell receptor beta chains from a single sample sequenced in a study of blood T cells in healthy people across ages. Combining a sample-barcoded 5' primer with a J-beta primer mix, a second PCR ran for about 6 to 12 cycles. TCRdb reanalysed the 5' RACE reads using MiXCR and keeps one entry per CDR3 protein. The table shows 1.4 million to 1.5 million distinct CDR3 sequences, with about 43% occurring only once. Sequencing used blood. Source of these receptors: a woman aged 18-29 years in good health.

In its sample, this clonotype was seen a few times. The rearrangement joins TRBV5-1 to TRBJ2-7, with D perhaps TRBD1 (5 bases). From germline, CDR1 is SGHRS and CDR2 YFSETQ. The V and J ends lost 5 bases and 0 bases respectively, with 12 bases between them. CDR3 size: 14 residues. The CDR3 coding sequence is TGCGCCAGCAGACTTCGCGACAGCTCCTACGAGCAGTACTTC. Its protein is CASRLRDSSYEQYF.

The genes are TRBV6-5 and TRBJ2-3; TRBD2 matches 8 bases. V lost 6 bases, J lost 4 bases, and 9 bases stayed unmatched. In germline, CDR1 is MNHEY, CDR2 SVGAGI. This CDR3 is built from 15 residues. CDR3 amino acids: CASRRVGRGADTQYF. The CDR3 nucleotides are TGTGCCAGCAGGAGAGTCGGGAGGGGGGCAGATACGCAGTATTTT.

In this sample, this clonotype turned up a few times. V is TRBV15 and J is TRBJ1-2; D perhaps matches TRBD1 (5 bases). V was cut by 0 bases and J by 0 bases, with 17 bases left in between. CDR1 is LNHNV and CDR2 is YYDKDF in the germline V gene (reference sequence). The CDR3 loop spans 18 amino acids. The CDR3 sequence: CATSRDTGWGITNYGYTF. In DNA form, the CDR3 reads TGTGCCACCAGCAGAGATACAGGTTGGGGTATCACTAACTATGGCTACACCTTC. The full variable domain, completed using reference TRBV15 and TRBJ1-2, is DAMVIQNPRYQVTQFGKPVTLSCSQTLNHNVMYWYQQKSSQAPKLLFHYYDKDFNNEADTPDNFQSRRPNTSFCFLDIRSPGLGDTAMYLCATSRDTGWGITNYGYTFGSGTRLTVV.

The J gene is TRBJ1-5, the V gene TRBV20-1; 12 bases agree with TRBD1. CDR3 size: 15 residues. Trimming took 2 bases from V and 6 from J; bases not matched to a gene: 5. The germline gives CDR1 DFQATT, CDR2 SNEGSKA (reference sequence). The CDR3 region is CSARRDRGRGQPQHF. DNA of the CDR3: TGCAGTGCTAGACGGGACAGGGGGCGAGGTCAGCCCCAGCATTTT.

This clonotype was seen only a few times. The chain uses TRBV6-1 and TRBJ2-1, with 10 bases lining up with TRBD1. CDR3 length equals 19 residues. The V gene end was trimmed by 6 bases and the J gene end by 2 bases; junction bases not matched to a gene: 16. The germline V gene has CDR1 MNHNS and CDR2 SASEGT. The CDR3 DNA is TGTGCCAGCAGGAGCAGACAGGGGGCGGCCCTAGCGGCCTACAATGAGCAGTTCTTC. Its translation is CASRSRQGAALAAYNEQFF.

The chain has TRBV20-1 and TRBJ1-2; no firm D call. CDR1 is DFQATT, CDR2 SNEGSKA, per germline (reference sequence). The CDR3 has 13 amino acids. The ends were cut back, 0 bases at V and 4 bases at J, with 9 bases in the middle. This CDR3 is CSARDPSAYGYTF. The CDR3 DNA reads TGCAGTGCTAGAGATCCCAGTGCCTATGGCTACACCTTC.

The chain recombines TRBV5-1 with TRBJ1-1; D is unresolved. The CDR3 is 14 residues long. Per the germline V gene, CDR1 is SGHRS and CDR2 is YFSETQ. V shed 1 base and J shed 1 base, with 8 bases lying between them. CDR3 sequence: CASSLNKGNTEAFF. In DNA, the CDR3 is TGCGCCAGCAGCTTGAACAAGGGGAACACTGAAGCTTTCTTT.

The rearrangement links TRBV14 to TRBJ2-7; a possible D gene is TRBD1 (6 bases). In germline, CDR1 is SGHDN, CDR2 FVKESK. Trimming pared 3 bases from V and 6 bases from J, leaving 9 bases between. CDR3 length: 12 amino acids. CDR3 sequence reads: CASSHRRGEQYF. CDR3 bases: TGTGCCAGCAGCCATCGCAGGGGCGAGCAGTACTTC.

On this clonotype: The junction does not match germline at one end; this may be a read error. The gene calls are TRBV3-1 and TRBJ2-1; TRBD2 aligns across 8 bases. CDR1 is LGHDT and CDR2 is YNNKEL in the germline V gene (reference sequence). The CDR3 is 18 amino acids. The CDR3: CASSQVPKETSAYSEQFF. As DNA, the CDR3 is TGTGCCAGCAGCCAAGTTCCTAAGGAGACTAGCGCGTACAGTGAGCAGTTCTTC.

The genes are TRBV4-1 and TRBJ1-2; D may be TRBD1 (5 bases). V was trimmed by 0 bases and J by 9 bases, leaving 14 bases between them. This CDR3 is built from 14 residues. CDR1 and CDR2 (germline): MGHRA, YSYEKL. CDR3 bases: TGCGCCAGCAGCCAAGAAGAGAGCCAGGGAAGCTACACCTTC. This gives the protein CASSQEESQGSYTF.

The V and J genes are TRBV7-2 and TRBJ1-6; D is uncertain. Trimming left V 2 bases short and J 8 bases short, with 10 bases between. The length of the CDR3 is 14 residues. Per the germline V gene, CDR1 is SGHTA and CDR2 is FQGNSA. CDR3 sequence (DNA): TGTGCCAGCAGCTTAAGGCTTCGTGATTCACCCCTCCACTTT. Translating gives CASSLRLRDSPLHF.

This chain joins TRBV6-1 and TRBJ1-5, with a possible D match to TRBD1 (5 bases). The germline gives CDR1 MNHNS, CDR2 SASEGT. V was clipped by 5 bases and J by 0 bases, with 8 bases between them. This CDR3 contains 14 residues. The CDR3 is CASSRDHSNQPQHF. The CDR3 DNA reads as TGTGCCAGCAGTCGGGACCATAGCAATCAGCCCCAGCATTTT.

This clonotype was picked up a small number of times. The chain employs TRBV7-9 and TRBJ2-7; D remains unclear. The CDR3 runs 12 residues. Germline V gives CDR1 SEHNR, CDR2 FQNEAQ (reference sequence). Trimming took 0 bases from V and 7 from J, leaving 7 bases between them. CDR3 region: CASSLAVREQYF. The CDR3 nucleotides are TGTGCCAGCAGCTTAGCGGTGAGGGAGCAGTACTTC.

The CDR3 DNA follows: TGTGCCAGCAGTTCGAAGGGGGCTGGTAACTACGAGCAGTACTTC. Its translation is CASSSKGAGNYEQYF. The V call is TRBV6-5, the J call TRBJ2-7; 7 nucleotides agree with TRBD1. The CDR3 sequence is 15 residues long. The germline CDR1 and CDR2 sequences are MNHEY and SVGAGI. The V gene end was trimmed by 4 bases and the J gene end by 3 bases; junction bases not matched to a gene: 9.

The CDR3 sequence: CASSQAGTSSSYEQYF. In DNA form, the CDR3 reads TGTGCCAGCAGCCAAGCCGGGACTAGCAGTTCATACGAGCAGTACTTC. The rearrangement uses TRBV4-2 and TRBJ2-7, with 9 bases lining up with TRBD2. Germline V gene data show CDR1 as LGHNA and CDR2 as YNFKEQ. With V trimmed by 1 base and J by 4 bases, 8 bases remained unmatched. The CDR3 sequence is 16 residues long.

At least ten counts were recorded for this clonotype. The V call is TRBV2, the J call TRBJ2-1; perhaps TRBD2 as D (5 bases). V was clipped by 4 bases and J by 13 bases, with 17 bases between them. The CDR3 is made up of 13 amino acids. CDR1 is SNHLY, CDR2 FYNNEI, per germline. CDR3 coding DNA: TGTGCCAGCAGTGCGAATGGAGGAAATGTCCAGTTCTTC. Translated, it gives CASSANGGNVQFF.

J is TRBJ1-6 and V is TRBV12-5, with D possibly TRBD1 on 6 matching bases. CDR3 size: 13 residues. V lost 8 bases and J 7 bases, leaving 12 bases between the germline ends. Germline V gene lookup returns CDR1 LGHNT and CDR2 FRNRAP. The CDR3 bases are TGTGCTAGTCAAGGACAGTCAAATTCACCCCTCCACTTT. This codes for CASQGQSNSPLHF.

V is TRBV20-1 and J is TRBJ2-1, with D possibly matching TRBD2 (5 bases). The CDR3 length is 12 residues. V was cut by 2 bases and J by 8 bases, with 10 bases left in between. CDR1 is DFQATT, CDR2 SNEGSKA, per germline (reference sequence). DNA of the CDR3: TGCAGTGCTAGAATCAGCGGTCATGAGCAGTTCTTC. Translated: CSARISGHEQFF.

The gene calls are TRBV5-3 and TRBJ2-1, with D perhaps matching TRBD2 (7 bases). TRBV5-3 is an open reading frame whose function is uncertain. There are 17 residues in the CDR3. Trimming took 0 bases from V and 7 from J, leaving 20 bases between them. The CDR3 region is CARSLGPLRGGPNEQFF. DNA for the CDR3: TGTGCCAGAAGCTTGGGACCCCTGAGGGGGGGCCCGAATGAGCAGTTCTTC.

V gene TRBV27 combines with J gene TRBJ2-5; D not resolved. The V gene lost 2 bases and the J gene lost 0 bases, with 7 bases spanning the gap. Germline V gives CDR1 MNHEY, CDR2 SMNVEV (reference sequence). This CDR3 region has 14 residues. The CDR3 coding sequence is TGTGCCAGCAGTTTAGGGTACAACCAAGAGACCCAGTACTTC. Encoded protein: CASSLGYNQETQYF.

This chain joins TRBV11-2 and TRBJ1-1; no clear D gene. Trimming took off 0 bases at V and 9 bases at J, with 11 bases between the two ends. CDR1 and CDR2 from the germline V gene are SGHAT and FQNNGV. CDR3 length: 13 residues. Here the CDR3 reads CASSLEIQGKAFF. CDR3 bases: TGTGCCAGCAGCTTAGAAATTCAAGGGAAAGCTTTCTTT.

The chain is built from TRBV7-2 and TRBJ2-6, with TRBD2 matching over 9 bases. Trimming at V came to 5 bases and at J to 0 bases, leaving 8 bases not matched to a gene. This CDR3 has 18 residues. Per the germline V gene, CDR1 is SGHTA and CDR2 is FQGNSA. DNA of the CDR3: TGTGCCAGCAGCCCTCGGCTAGCGGGAAACTCTGGGGCCAACGTCCTGACTTTC. Its translation: CASSPRLAGNSGANVLTF. Using reference TRBV7-2 and TRBJ2-6 for the parts outside the CDR3, the full variable domain is GAGVSQSPSNKVTEKGKDVELRCDPISGHTALYWYRQSLGQGLEFLIYFQGNSAPDKSGLPSDRFSAERTGGSVSTLTIQRTQQEDSAVYLCASSPRLAGNSGANVLTFGAGSRLTVL.

This clonotype showed up many times. This sequence joins TRBV29-1 and TRBJ1-1; no clear D gene. Germline values: CDR1 SQVTM, CDR2 ANQGSEA. V dropped 4 bases and J dropped 1 base, with 13 bases sitting between them. The CDR3 is 14 amino acids. The CDR3 DNA reads as TGCAGCGTTGCGGCAGGTTGGAAGAACACTGAAGCTTTCTTT. This codes for CSVAAGWKNTEAFF.

The chain recombines TRBV7-9 with TRBJ1-2; D is undetermined. From germline, CDR1 is SEHNR and CDR2 FQNEAQ (reference sequence). The CDR3 extends over 13 amino acids. Trimming took 5 bases from V and 2 from J, leaving 9 bases between them. The CDR3 spells CASSVNQNYGYTF. The CDR3 DNA follows: TGTGCCAGCAGCGTCAACCAGAACTATGGCTACACCTTC.

The chain recombines TRBV7-2 with TRBJ2-1; possible D gene TRBD2, 5 bases. The V end lost 5 bases, the J end lost 11 bases, and 13 bases lay between the germline ends. CDR1 is SGHTA and CDR2 is FQGNSA in the germline V gene. The CDR3 is 12 amino acids. In DNA, the CDR3 is TGTGCCAGCAGCGCTTCCGGGGTCAAGCAGTTCTTC. This encodes CASSASGVKQFF.

The CDR3 nucleotides are TGTGCCAGCAGTGAAGCTCTGGGGATGAACACTGAAGCTTTCTTT. Its translation: CASSEALGMNTEAFF. The chain employs TRBV6-1 and TRBJ1-1; D call uncertain. The CDR3 spans 15 residues. Germline CDR1 is MNHNS and CDR2 is SASEGT. V was cut by 0 bases and J by 0 bases, with 8 bases left in between.

The chain has TRBV28 and TRBJ2-7; the D gene is possibly TRBD2 (6 bases). V shed 8 bases and J shed 3 bases, with 17 bases lying between them. The germline V gene has CDR1 MDHEN and CDR2 SYDVKM. The CDR3 has 14 amino acids. The CDR3 nucleotides read TGTGCCAGCTCCTCGAATCAGGGACTCTACGAGCAGTACTTC. Amino acid sequence: CASSSNQGLYEQYF.